The 2 T cell receptor beta chains below come from one sample, sequenced in a study of T-cell reconstitution after alpha-beta-depleted transplantation in children. A library of TCRbeta sequences, prepared with unique molecular identifiers, was generated. TCRdb reprocessed the PCR reads via MiXCR and lists one record per CDR3 protein. The repertoire consists of some 220,000 distinct CDR3 sequences, with about a tenth occurring once and the leading ten covering about 30%. Material: PBMCs, obtained before TCRalphabeta/CD19-depleted stem cell transplant. These receptors were obtained from a child under two years old with acute myeloid leukemia, due to receive a stem cell transplant.

This clonotype was seen repeatedly, ten times or more. The CDR3 nucleotides are TGTGCCAGCAGTTATCACCGGGGGGAGTACGAGCAGTACTTC. Its translation is CASSYHRGEYEQYF. This sequence joins TRBV6-5 and TRBJ2-7, with 7 bases identical to TRBD2. V trimming: 3 bases; J trimming: 4 bases; junction bases outside the gene matches: 6. This CDR3 region has 14 residues. Germline values: CDR1 MNHEY, CDR2 SVGAGI.

This clonotype was seen at least ten times. J is TRBJ2-5 and V is TRBV5-1; D not resolved. This CDR3 region has 14 residues. V was clipped by 0 bases and J by 3 bases, with 9 bases between them. Germline CDR1 reads SGHRS; CDR2 reads YFSETQ. The CDR3: CASSLVSNEETQYF. CDR3 coding DNA: TGCGCCAGCAGCTTGGTTTCGAACGAAGAGACCCAGTACTTC.